A single sample is the source of the 18 T cell receptor beta chains below, sequenced in a study of T cells in Graves' hyperthyroidism and ophthalmopathy. Researchers took RNA transcripts and amplified the TCR beta CDR3 regions from them. The study used the HTBI primer set for a first-round RT-PCR of the TCR CDR3. Using its own MiXCR run on the multiplex PCR reads, TCRdb lists one record per CDR3 protein. The table lists about 500,000 distinct CDR3 sequences, 16% of them singletons. The sample comprised blood. The receptors were gathered from a woman under 30 with Graves' hyperthyroidism.

This clonotype was recorded a few times. The chain joins TRBV29-1 to TRBJ1-5; TRBD1 is a possible D gene (5 bases). Trimming removed 0 bases at V and 7 bases at J, with 10 bases between. This CDR3 contains 13 residues. CDR1 is SQVTM, CDR2 ANQGSEA, per germline. The CDR3 spells CSVEEGGGQPQHF. The CDR3 coding sequence is TGCAGCGTTGAAGAGGGCGGGGGACAGCCCCAGCATTTT.

This clonotype came up many times. The chain employs TRBV12-3 or TRBV12-4 and TRBJ2-3; D is undetermined. V dropped 6 bases and J dropped 9 bases, with 13 bases sitting between them. The CDR3 has 12 amino acids. The CDR3 sequence: CASSVTTGTQYF. The CDR3, as DNA: TGTGCCAGCAGCGTAACGACTGGGACGCAGTATTTT.

This clonotype was seen a handful of times. The V gene is TRBV29-1, the J gene TRBJ1-2; D gene unclear. The V gene lost 7 bases and the J gene lost 4 bases, with 13 bases spanning the gap. The CDR3 has 12 amino acids. The V gene's germline CDR1 is SQVTM and CDR2 ANQGSEA. The DNA for the CDR3 is TGCAGCGCCGAGGCCGTACGCTATGGCTACACCTTC. It codes for CSAEAVRYGYTF.

The CDR3 sequence: CASVGADRMNTEAFF. CDR3 sequence (DNA): TGTGCCAGCGTGGGGGCCGACCGTATGAACACTGAAGCTTTCTTT. The chain recombines TRBV28 with TRBJ1-1; a weak D match, TRBD1 (6 bases). Germline CDR1 reads MDHEN; CDR2 reads SYDVKM. V lost 8 bases, J lost 0 bases, and 16 bases lay in between. The CDR3 loop spans 15 amino acids.

Ten or more counts support this clonotype. The chain recombines TRBV27 with TRBJ2-7; tentatively, D is TRBD1 (5 bases). V dropped 4 bases and J dropped 0 bases, with 10 bases sitting between them. Germline V lookup: CDR1 MNHEY, CDR2 SMNVEV (reference sequence). CDR3 length: 14 amino acids. CDR3 in amino acids: CASSWGPSSYEQYF. The CDR3, as DNA: TGTGCCAGCAGTTGGGGCCCGAGCTCCTACGAGCAGTACTTC.

There are a few counts of this clonotype. As DNA, the CDR3 is TGTGCCAGCAGTCCGCGGACAGGGGTGGGTTCACCCCTCCACTTT. As protein: CASSPRTGVGSPLHF. V usage is TRBV6-2 or TRBV6-3 and J usage is TRBJ1-6, with 9 bases matching TRBD1. The CDR3 is made up of 15 amino acids. In germline, CDR1 is MNHEY, CDR2 SVGEGT. J was trimmed by 9 bases and V by 5 bases; bases with no gene match: 8.

The chain combines TRBV29-1 with TRBJ2-5, with 13 bases aligning to TRBD2. V dropped 5 bases and J dropped 3; count of bases not matched to a gene: 3. CDR1 and CDR2 from the germline V gene are SQVTM and ANQGSEA. The length of the CDR3 is 14 residues. The CDR3 loop reads CSVYGLAGEETQYF. The CDR3 nucleotides are TGCAGCGTTTATGGACTAGCGGGGGAAGAGACCCAGTACTTC.

This clonotype has just a few counts. V gene TRBV13 combines with J gene TRBJ2-6; TRBD2 matches 7 bases. V shed 0 bases and J 4 bases; nucleotides not matched to a gene: 9. Germline V CDR1 and CDR2: PRHDT, FYEKMQ (reference sequence). CDR3 length: 18 amino acids. The CDR3 is CASSLGGAGVRGANVLTF. CDR3 in DNA: TGTGCCAGCAGCTTAGGCGGGGCGGGAGTAAGAGGGGCCAACGTCCTGACTTTC.

This chain links TRBV11-2 with TRBJ2-5; no reliable D call. The CDR3 loop spans 12 amino acids. The germline V gene encodes CDR1 SGHAT and CDR2 FQNNGV. Trimming pared 5 bases from V and 5 bases from J, leaving 9 bases between. CDR3 region: CASSRELETQYF. The CDR3 DNA is TGTGCCAGCAGCCGAGAATTGGAGACCCAGTACTTC.

This sequence joins TRBV7-8 and TRBJ2-4; either TRBD1 or TRBD2 may supply D (5 bases each). Germline lookup yields CDR1 SGHVS and CDR2 FQNEAQ. V lost 5 bases, J lost 1 base, and 15 bases lay in between. The CDR3 is 16 residues long. The CDR3 is CASSPTRGTAKNIQYF. The CDR3 DNA is TGTGCCAGCAGCCCCACTAGGGGAACGGCCAAAAACATTCAGTACTTC.

The chain employs TRBV7-9 and TRBJ2-3; 15 nucleotides align to TRBD2. Germline assignment: CDR1 SEHNR and CDR2 FQNEAQ (reference sequence). This CDR3 comprises 18 residues. The J segment lost 4 bases and the V segment lost 2 bases, leaving 7 bases of the junction unmatched. The DNA of the CDR3 is TGTGCCAGCAGCTTAAGGGGACTAGCGGGGGGCCCGGCAGATACGCAGTATTTT. Protein product: CASSLRGLAGGPADTQYF.

In its sample, this clonotype was seen a few times. The chain has TRBV20-1 and TRBJ1-4, with 9 positions matching TRBD1. The V gene end was trimmed by 4 bases and the J gene end by 7 bases; junction bases not matched to a gene: 7. The CDR3 extends over 14 amino acids. CDR1 is DFQATT and CDR2 is SNEGSKA in the germline V gene (reference sequence). CDR3 protein: CSATRDRGSEKLFF. CDR3 DNA: TGCAGTGCTACAAGAGACAGGGGGAGTGAAAAACTGTTTTTT.

The rearrangement links TRBV20-1 to TRBJ2-3; D gene unclear. V gave up 2 bases and J gave up 1 base, with 10 bases separating them. Germline V lookup: CDR1 DFQATT, CDR2 SNEGSKA (reference sequence). The CDR3 covers 14 residues. The CDR3 protein is CSARLGARTDTQYF. DNA of the CDR3: TGCAGTGCTAGATTAGGTGCCCGCACAGATACGCAGTATTTT.

This clonotype was counted a few times. V and J are TRBV5-1 and TRBJ2-2, with TRBD2 matching 9 bases. The junction had 14 bases not matched to a gene; V was cut back by 4 bases and J by 7 bases. The CDR3 is made up of 17 amino acids. Germline-derived CDR1 and CDR2 are SGHRS and YFSETQ. The chain's CDR3 is CASSLSTSGRISGELFF. The DNA for the CDR3 is TGCGCCAGCAGCCTCTCGACTAGCGGAAGAATAAGCGGGGAGCTGTTTTTT.

In this sample, this clonotype turned up many times. V and J are TRBV5-8 and TRBJ2-1; D call uncertain. Trimming took 1 base from V and 0 from J, leaving 8 bases between them. The length of the CDR3 is 15 residues. The germline V gene has CDR1 SGHTS and CDR2 YDEGEE. The CDR3: CASSLRLRSYNEQFF. The CDR3, as DNA: TGTGCCAGCAGCTTGAGGCTTCGCTCCTACAATGAGCAGTTCTTC.

The CDR3 DNA follows: TGTGCCAGCAGCCCCCGGACAGGGTACTACGAGCAGTACTTC. As protein: CASSPRTGYYEQYF. The rearrangement uses TRBV3-1 and TRBJ2-7; 8 bases agree with TRBD1. Germline-derived CDR1 and CDR2 are LGHDT and YNNKEL (reference sequence). The CDR3 loop spans 14 amino acids. With V trimmed by 4 bases and J by 3 bases, 5 bases remained unmatched.

This clonotype was recorded once. With a much larger clone just one base away, this may be a read error. The genes are TRBV15 and TRBJ2-1, with D perhaps TRBD1 or TRBD2 (5 bases each). Germline values: CDR1 LNHNV, CDR2 YYDKDF (reference sequence). CDR3 size: 16 residues. The CDR3 loop reads CATCRRGTTEGIEQFF. The CDR3 DNA reads as TGTGCCACCTGCAGGAGAGGGACCACAGAGGGAATTGAGCAGTTCTTC. The full variable domain, its missing parts supplied by reference TRBV15 and TRBJ2-1, is DAMVIQNPRYQVTQFGKPVTLSCSQTLNHNVMYWYQQKSSQAPKLLFHYYDKDFNNEADTPDNFQSRRPNTSFCFLDIRSPGLGDTAMYLCATCRRGTTEGIEQFFGPGTRLTVL.

The chain recombines TRBV7-9 with TRBJ2-7, with 8 nucleotides matching TRBD2. The V segment lost 5 bases and the J segment 3 bases; nucleotides outside the gene matches: 6. Looked up from germline, CDR1 is SEHNR and CDR2 is FQNEAQ (reference sequence). The CDR3 contains 14 residues. This chain's CDR3 is CASSPNSGSYEQYF. The CDR3 DNA reads as TGTGCCAGCAGCCCCAACAGCGGGAGCTACGAGCAGTACTTC. Based on the CDR3 plus reference TRBV7-9 and TRBJ2-7, the full variable domain is DTGVSQNPRHKITKRGQNVTFRCDPISEHNRLYWYRQTLGQGPEFLTYFQNEAQLEKSRLLSDRFSAERPKGSFSTLEIQRTEQGDSAMYLCASSPNSGSYEQYFGPGTRLTVT.